A selection of T cell receptor beta chains follows, all from one sample in a study of T-cell memory formation after mild COVID-19. TCRdb reprocessed the 5' RACE reads with MiXCR, giving one entry per CDR3 protein. There are more than 110,000 distinct CDR3 sequences in the sample; around 27% occur only once, and roughly 25% lies in the top ten. The sequencing sample was made of PBMCs or a T cell subset sorted from them (not recorded which). Receptors were obtained from an adult woman who had mild COVID-19 (a few samples of this study predate the infection). Cell type and time point are not known. The CDR3 runs from the conserved cysteine through the conserved F or W. The D gene is left open where the match is weak. Rows may omit the clone size; those that give it use once, few, many or a size class.

size	V	J	D	DNA	CDR3
-	TRBV4-1	TRBJ2-3	-	TGCGCCAGCAGCTCAGGGGAGGCCCCGGCCGCAGATACGCAGTATTTT	CASSSGEAPAADTQYF
few	TRBV4-2	TRBJ2-7	-	TGTGCCAGCAGCCAAGATCCGGGGGCGGGATCCTACGAGCAGTACTTC	CASSQDPGAGSYEQYF
-	TRBV6-6	TRBJ2-7	-	TGTGCCAGCAGGCCAGGGGATTTGTACGAGCAGTACTTC	CASRPGDLYEQYF
few	TRBV9	TRBJ1-5	TRBD1	TGTGCCAGCAGCGGAGGACAGGGGCCCCAGCATTTT	CASSGGQGPQHF
-	TRBV12-3/TRBV12-4	TRBJ2-1	TRBD2	TGTGCCAGCAGTTTAGTTTCTAGCGGGGGGTACAATGAGCAGTTCTTC	CASSLVSSGGYNEQFF
-	TRBV7-9	TRBJ2-5	-	TGTGCCAGCAGCCCGGACAGAAGCCAAGAGACCCAGTACTTC	CASSPDRSQETQYF
few	TRBV7-7	TRBJ2-1	TRBD1	TGTGCCAGCAGCTTGGGACAGGGGGGTCACAATGAGCAGTTCTTC	CASSLGQGGHNEQFF
-	TRBV12-3/TRBV12-4	TRBJ2-7	-	TGTGCCAGCAGCTTCAACACGGGAAAAGTCTCCTACGAGCAGTACTTC	CASSFNTGKVSYEQYF
many	TRBV9	TRBJ2-3	TRBD2	TGTGCCAGCAGCGTAGCTAGCGGAGGCACAGATACGCAGTATTTT	CASSVASGGTDTQYF
-	TRBV2	TRBJ2-3	-	TGTGCCAGCAGGGGGGTCAACACAGATACGCAGTATTTT	CASRGVNTDTQYF
few	TRBV24-1	TRBJ2-3	TRBD2	TGTGCCACCAGTGACACTAGCGGGAGCCGCACAGATACGCAGTATTTT	CATSDTSGSRTDTQYF
-	TRBV9	TRBJ2-6	-	TGTGCCAGCAGCGTAGGTTTGGTGTCTGGGGCCAACGTCCTGACTTTC	CASSVGLVSGANVLTF
few	TRBV6-5	TRBJ2-1	-	TGTGCCAGCAGTTACTCGGGGCAGTACAATGAGAAGTTCTTC	CASSYSGQYNEKFF
-	TRBV6-1	TRBJ1-2	-	TGTGCCAGCAGTCAGGACAGTTGGGGAGGCTACACCTTC	CASSQDSWGGYTF
-	TRBV13	TRBJ2-4	TRBD1	TGTGCCAGCAGCACAGCGACAGGGGCGAGTCACATTCAGTACTTC	CASSTATGASHIQYF
few	TRBV7-9	TRBJ2-1	TRBD2	TGTGCCAGCAGCCTTGGACTAGCGGAGAATAATGAGCAGTTCTTC	CASSLGLAENNEQFF
once	TRBV19	TRBJ2-7	-	TGTGCCAGTAGTATCATCGCAGGGTCTGGGTACGAGCAGTACTTC	CASSIIAGSGYEQYF
-	TRBV14	TRBJ2-7	-	TGTGCCAGCAGCCAAGATTATGGACTCCTCTACGAGCAGTACTTC	CASSQDYGLLYEQYF
-	TRBV29-1	TRBJ2-1	-	TGCAGCGTTGCCGAAGGTGAGCAGTTCTTC	CSVAEGEQFF
-	TRBV27	TRBJ1-5	TRBD1	TGTGCCAGCAGTTGGACAGGGGGCTCCCTTCTACTAAATCAGCCCCAGCATTTT	CASSWTGGSLLLNQPQHF
few	TRBV10-3	TRBJ2-3	TRBD2	TGTGCCAACTCTCCTAGCGGGAGCACAGATACGCAGTATTTT	CANSPSGSTDTQYF
few	TRBV7-9	TRBJ2-1	-	TGTGCCAGCAGCTGGGGGGTAGGGTCTCACAATGAGCAGTTCTTC	CASSWGVGSHNEQFF
few	TRBV9	TRBJ1-4	-	TGTGCCAGCAGCGCAGAGCCCAGCGGCCATGAAAAACTGTTTTTT	CASSAEPSGHEKLFF
few	TRBV7-2	TRBJ2-1	TRBD1	TGTGCCAGCAGCTTAGATGTGACAGGGAGTACCTCCTACAATGAGCAGTTCTTC	CASSLDVTGSTSYNEQFF
once	TRBV7-9	TRBJ2-1	-	TGTGCCAGCAGCTTTCCCCCTCGGGTCTACAATGAGCAGTTCTTC	CASSFPPRVYNEQFF
-	TRBV12-3/TRBV12-4	TRBJ2-3	TRBD2	TGTGCCAGCAGTCCAGCGGGAGGGCCGGGAGATACGCAGTATTTT	CASSPAGGPGDTQYF
few	TRBV5-6	TRBJ2-7	-	TGTGCCAGCAGCTTCTCAAGGTTCTACGAGCAGTACTTC	CASSFSRFYEQYF
-	TRBV29-1	TRBJ2-1	-	TGCAGCGTGGAGAAGCCCTACAATGAGCAGTTCTTC	CSVEKPYNEQFF
-	TRBV6-1	TRBJ1-2	-	TGTGCCAGCAGTGAAGCAGGGACATCGTGGGACTATGGCTACACCTTC	CASSEAGTSWDYGYTF
-	TRBV2	TRBJ1-1	TRBD1	TGTGCCAGCGTCCTCTACCGACAGGGGGCGTACACTGAAGCTTTCTTT	CASVLYRQGAYTEAFF
-	TRBV5-4	TRBJ2-4	TRBD2	TGTGCCAGCAGCTACGCCGGGACTAGCGACCAGTACTTC	CASSYAGTSDQYF
few	TRBV7-6	TRBJ2-1	-	TGTGCCAGCAGCTTAGGGGGTCAAGGGGTCCAACTTTCCTTCAATGAGCAGTTCTTC	CASSLGGQGVQLSFNEQFF
-	TRBV5-1	TRBJ2-7	TRBD1	TGCGCCAGCAGCTTGTCGAGGACAGGGGGCGTCGAGCAGTACTTC	CASSLSRTGGVEQYF
-	TRBV24-1	TRBJ2-2	TRBD1	TGTGCCACCAGTGATTTGCCGTCAAGGACAGGGTTCGCCGGGGAGCTGTTTTTT	CATSDLPSRTGFAGELFF
few	TRBV30	TRBJ2-7	TRBD2	TGTGCCTGGAGTGGGGTGACTAGCTACTACGAGCAGTACTTC	CAWSGVTSYYEQYF
few	TRBV20-1	TRBJ2-1	-	TGCAGTGCTAGAAGTTGGGAAAGCTCCTACAATGAGCAGTTCTTC	CSARSWESSYNEQFF
few	TRBV7-6	TRBJ1-1	-	TGTGCCAGCAGCTTATCCCGTGGGGGTTGGTCGGAAGCTTTCTTT	CASSLSRGGWSEAFF
-	TRBV2	TRBJ1-2	TRBD1	TGTGCCAGCAGTGAAGCGAGGGGACAGGGAGATGGCTACACCTTC	CASSEARGQGDGYTF
few	TRBV12-3/TRBV12-4	TRBJ2-1	-	TGTGCCAGCAGTCCCGGGCTCTATGGCGATGAGCAGTTCTTC	CASSPGLYGDEQFF
-	TRBV12-3/TRBV12-4	TRBJ2-3	TRBD2	TGTGCCAGCAGTCCATTAGCGGGAGCCCCAGATACGCAGTATTTT	CASSPLAGAPDTQYF
-	TRBV7-9	TRBJ2-3	TRBD1	TGTGCCAGCAGCCAGCCGGGACAGGGGGCATCAGATACGCAGTATTTT	CASSQPGQGASDTQYF
many	TRBV5-1	TRBJ2-7	-	TGCGCCAGCAGCTACGGCCGGGACCGAACCTACGAGCAGTACTTC	CASSYGRDRTYEQYF